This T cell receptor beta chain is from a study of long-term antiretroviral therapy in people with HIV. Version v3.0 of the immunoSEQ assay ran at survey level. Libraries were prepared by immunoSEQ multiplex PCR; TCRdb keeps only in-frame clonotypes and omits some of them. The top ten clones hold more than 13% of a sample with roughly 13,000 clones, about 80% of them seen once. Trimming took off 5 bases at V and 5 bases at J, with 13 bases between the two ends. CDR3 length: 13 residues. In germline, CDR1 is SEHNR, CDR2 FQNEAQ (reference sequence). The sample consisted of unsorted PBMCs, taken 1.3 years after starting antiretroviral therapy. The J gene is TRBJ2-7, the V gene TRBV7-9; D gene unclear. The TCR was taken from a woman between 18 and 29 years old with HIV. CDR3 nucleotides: TGTGCCAGCAGCCATGACCGAGCCCACGAGCAGTACTTC. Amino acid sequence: CASSHDRAHEQYF. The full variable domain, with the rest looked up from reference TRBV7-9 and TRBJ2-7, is DTGVSQNPRHKITKRGQNVTFRCDPISEHNRLYWYRQTLGQGPEFLTYFQNEAQLEKSRLLSDRFSAERPKGSFSTLEIQRTEQGDSAMYLCASSHDRAHEQYFGPGTRLTVT.